This is a list of T cell receptor beta chains from one sample in a study of T cell responses to AZD1222 COVID-19 vaccine. The data were produced by immunoSEQ multiplex PCR, yet TCRdb's version contains in-frame clones alone and is incomplete. Of over 70,000 clones listed, about three quarters are singletons. Sequences were derived from peripheral blood, sampled 28 days after the second dose of the MenACWY control vaccine. The receptors stem from an adult who received the MenACWY meningococcal vaccine as a control. Each CDR3 is given with its conserved first and last residue. The order of the fields is V gene, CDR3 length, J gene, CDR3 protein.

V: TRBV2; length: 14; J: TRBJ1-4; CDR3: CAVKGVGANEKLFF
V: TRBV5-4; length: 16; J: TRBJ2-5; CDR3: CASSLGGQLGGETQYF
V: TRBV9; length: 15; J: TRBJ1-3; CDR3: CASSVGGTSGNTIYF
V: TRBV9; length: 16; J: TRBJ1-1; CDR3: CASSTGTGGAVTEAFF
V: TRBV5-1; length: 16; J: TRBJ2-7; CDR3: CASSLEPEISSYEQYF
V: TRBV11-2; length: 13; J: TRBJ1-2; CDR3: CASSILQGNGYTF
V: TRBV2; length: 15; J: TRBJ1-3; CDR3: CASSDRPDYGNTIYF
V: TRBV28; length: 15; J: TRBJ1-6; CDR3: CASSEISGQNSPLHF
V: TRBV11-2; length: 14; J: TRBJ1-3; CDR3: CASSFGTQRNTIYF
V: TRBV19; length: 15; J: TRBJ2-3; CDR3: CASSWGQSRTDTQYF
V: TRBV2; length: 13; J: TRBJ2-1; CDR3: CASEGGPNNEQFF
V: TRBV6-5; length: 14; J: TRBJ2-3; CDR3: CASSYSGGTDTQYF
V: TRBV24-1; length: 17; J: TRBJ2-3; CDR3: CATSDARVGGITDTQYF